What follows is one T cell receptor beta chain and its context. Its antigen is undetermined. This entry is derived from a study of cytomegalovirus exposure and HLA in healthy donors. Study outcomes and limitations: TCR beta chain V- and J-gene trimming was linked, in a later analysis, to a missense variant in DCLRE1C. Using a false discovery rate of 0.05, a later analysis showed that approximately 18,000 TCR beta sequences were associated with HLA alleles.

This PCR relied on a set of 60 Vbeta primers and 13 Jbeta primers. Clones were sequenced by immunoSEQ multiplex PCR, and TCRdb holds only the in-frame ones, with some missing. There are some 170,000 clones in the sample; around four fifths occur only once, and around 0.91% lies in the top ten. J lost 6 bases, V lost 3 bases, and 14 bases had no gene match. The CDR3 covers 19 residues. Germline V CDR1 and CDR2: SGDLS, YYNGEE. The sequenced sample was PBMCs. V usage is TRBV9 and J usage is TRBJ2-1, with TRBD2 matching 14 bases. The TCR comes from a girl aged 2-15 years in good health and CMV-seropositive. The CDR3 protein is CASSDRLAGGPPVSNEQFF. CDR3 nucleotide sequence: TGTGCCAGCAGCGACCGACTAGCGGGGGGGCCTCCGGTGAGCAATGAGCAGTTCTTC.